The clone carrying this T cell receptor beta chain came up a few times. Antigen specificity is unknown. This record comes from a study of T cell repertoires in cytomegalovirus infection. On the study more broadly: CMV epitopes used comprised recently identified HLA-C-restricted ones and well-studied HLA-B-restricted ones. It can be stated that public TCR beta signatures indicated CMV infection as well as a matching HLA type. General study findings and limits: Totalled public TCR beta family frequency picked out people who carried CMV plus the relevant HLA. CMV-specific HLA-C-restricted TCR beta clonotypes dominated the ex vivo response.

TCRdb reanalysed the reads using MiXCR and keeps one entry per CDR3 protein. The repertoire holds approximately 910,000 distinct CDR3 sequences, with around 32% as singletons. Germline V gene data show CDR1 as ENHRY and CDR2 as SYGVKD. V lost 6 bases and J 3 bases, leaving 15 bases between the germline ends. CDR3 length equals 14 residues. The specimen comprised cultured CD8+ T cells from PBMCs, sampled from culture after CMV antigen stimulation. The clonotype was recovered from a human donor in good health (CMV status not recorded). Some clones in this sample may be carry-over from other donors' samples. The chain employs TRBV10-3 and TRBJ2-7; D ambiguous. CDR3: CAIRPAPEDYEQYV. DNA of the CDR3: TGTGCCATCAGGCCCGCTCCCGAGGACTACGAGCAGTACGTC.